Sequencing of this T cell receptor (beta chain) was carried out in a study of CD8 T cells in Susac syndrome. V was clipped by 1 base and J by 7 bases, with 8 bases between them. Germline-derived CDR1 and CDR2 are LGHDT and YNNKEL (reference sequence). The CDR3 loop spans 13 amino acids. An input of 0.5 to 1 ug of RNA was subjected to reverse transcription using random hexamers. TCRdb redid the calling of the immunoSEQ multiplex PCR reads with MiXCR, one entry per CDR3 protein. Of about 73,000 distinct CDR3 sequences in the sample, about 95% were seen once. TCR beta was sequenced from blood CD8+ and CD4+ T cells.

The sample comprised CD8+ T cells from PBMCs. This TCR was recovered from a human donor with multiple sclerosis. The J gene is TRBJ2-1, the V gene TRBV3-1; D might be TRBD1 (6 bases). CDR3 protein: CASSQGGTNEQFF. The CDR3 nucleotides read TGTGCCAGCAGCCAAGGGGGGACAAATGAGCAGTTCTTC.